This is a list of T cell receptor beta chains from one sample in a study of T-cell memory formation after mild COVID-19. TCRdb recomputed calls from the 5' RACE reads with MiXCR, one row per CDR3 protein. The table includes hundreds of thousands of distinct CDR3 sequences, around 27% detected once. The sequenced sample consisted of PBMCs or a T cell subset sorted from them (not recorded which). Every receptor here comes from an adult woman who had mild COVID-19 (a few samples of this study predate the infection). Cell type and time point are not known. Each CDR3 is given with its conserved first and last residue. The D gene is left open where the match is weak. Clone sizes are given selectively: once, few, many, or a class where the clone is expanded.

CDR3nt: TGTGCCAGCAGTTTTGACAGGTCCTACGAGCAGTACTTC; CDR3aa: CASSFDRSYEQYF; v_gene: TRBV12-3/TRBV12-4; j_gene: TRBJ2-7; abundance: -; d_gene: -
CDR3nt: TGTGCCAGCGGCGACAGAACCTACGAGCAGTACTTC; CDR3aa: CASGDRTYEQYF; v_gene: TRBV5-6; j_gene: TRBJ2-7; abundance: -; d_gene: -
CDR3nt: TGTGCCAGCAACCCCGAAGGCCGAAACGGCCCTGAAGCTTTCTTT; CDR3aa: CASNPEGRNGPEAFF; v_gene: TRBV6-5; j_gene: TRBJ1-1; abundance: -; d_gene: -
CDR3nt: TGTGCCAGCAGTGAAGGGACTAGTAGGCGCACAGATACGCAGTATTTT; CDR3aa: CASSEGTSRRTDTQYF; v_gene: TRBV2; j_gene: TRBJ2-3; abundance: -; d_gene: TRBD2
CDR3nt: TGTGCCAGCAGTGAATGGAAGGGGATGTACAATGAGCAGTTCTTC; CDR3aa: CASSEWKGMYNEQFF; v_gene: TRBV25-1; j_gene: TRBJ2-1; abundance: -; d_gene: -
CDR3nt: TGTGCCGCGGCCCGGGACAGATCCTATGGCTACACCTTC; CDR3aa: CAAARDRSYGYTF; v_gene: TRBV6-6; j_gene: TRBJ1-2; abundance: -; d_gene: TRBD1
CDR3nt: TGCAGTGCTCTCCAACCGGGACGGGCATACCACTTC; CDR3aa: CSALQPGRAYHF; v_gene: TRBV20-1; j_gene: TRBJ2-1; abundance: -; d_gene: -
CDR3nt: TGTGCCAGCGGGCGGGACGAGCAGTACTTC; CDR3aa: CASGRDEQYF; v_gene: TRBV5-6; j_gene: TRBJ2-7; abundance: -; d_gene: -
CDR3nt: TGTGCCAGCAGCCTCATTGATTTCAGTGCGGGGAACGAGCAGTACTTC; CDR3aa: CASSLIDFSAGNEQYF; v_gene: TRBV7-9; j_gene: TRBJ2-7; abundance: few; d_gene: -
CDR3nt: TGTGCCAGCAGCTCAACGCCCAGCGGGACTAGCGGTTGGGTCACAGATACGCAGTATTTT; CDR3aa: CASSSTPSGTSGWVTDTQYF; v_gene: TRBV7-6; j_gene: TRBJ2-3; abundance: -; d_gene: TRBD2
CDR3nt: TGTGCCTGCGCTAGCGGGAGGGCCCCCTACGAGCAGTACTTC; CDR3aa: CACASGRAPYEQYF; v_gene: TRBV30; j_gene: TRBJ2-7; abundance: -; d_gene: TRBD2
CDR3nt: TGCGCCAGCAGCTCGGACGGGGGGGGAACTGAAGCTTTCTTT; CDR3aa: CASSSDGGGTEAFF; v_gene: TRBV5-1; j_gene: TRBJ1-1; abundance: few; d_gene: -
CDR3nt: TGTGCCACCAGTGATTTGCCCGGGACTAGCAGTGAGAATGAGCAGTTCTTC; CDR3aa: CATSDLPGTSSENEQFF; v_gene: TRBV24-1; j_gene: TRBJ2-1; abundance: many; d_gene: TRBD2
CDR3nt: TGTGCCAGCAGGGAAGCTGGCGGGTACGAGCAGTACTTC; CDR3aa: CASREAGGYEQYF; v_gene: TRBV6-1; j_gene: TRBJ2-7; abundance: -; d_gene: -
CDR3nt: TGTGCCAGCAGCGCATGGACAGGGGGATATTCACCCCTCCACTTT; CDR3aa: CASSAWTGGYSPLHF; v_gene: TRBV7-8; j_gene: TRBJ1-6; abundance: few; d_gene: TRBD1
CDR3nt: TGCGCCAGCAGCCAAGACCCCGGACCCTACGAGCAGTACTTC; CDR3aa: CASSQDPGPYEQYF; v_gene: TRBV4-3; j_gene: TRBJ2-7; abundance: -; d_gene: -
CDR3nt: TGTGCCAGCAGTTTTGGCCGGGGGACCCAGTACTTC; CDR3aa: CASSFGRGTQYF; v_gene: TRBV27; j_gene: TRBJ2-5; abundance: -; d_gene: -
CDR3nt: TGTGCCAGCAGTTACGTTACGGGCAATCAGCCCCAGCATTTT; CDR3aa: CASSYVTGNQPQHF; v_gene: TRBV6-2/TRBV6-3; j_gene: TRBJ1-5; abundance: few; d_gene: -
CDR3nt: TGCAGCGGAACAGGGTCATATGAGCAGTTCTTC; CDR3aa: CSGTGSYEQFF; v_gene: TRBV29-1; j_gene: TRBJ2-1; abundance: -; d_gene: -
CDR3nt: TGTGCCAGCAGCTTAGGCCCCAGTACTGAAGCTTTCTTT; CDR3aa: CASSLGPSTEAFF; v_gene: TRBV7-3; j_gene: TRBJ1-1; abundance: few; d_gene: -
CDR3nt: TGCAGTGCTAGATTGGGACTTTCCTACGAGCAGTACTTC; CDR3aa: CSARLGLSYEQYF; v_gene: TRBV20-1; j_gene: TRBJ2-7; abundance: -; d_gene: -
CDR3nt: TGCGCCAGCAGCGCGGGACAGGGGGACACTGAAGCTTTCTTT; CDR3aa: CASSAGQGDTEAFF; v_gene: TRBV5-1; j_gene: TRBJ1-1; abundance: -; d_gene: TRBD1
CDR3nt: TGTGCCAGTCCAGGGCGGGGCCAAGAGACCCAGTACTTC; CDR3aa: CASPGRGQETQYF; v_gene: TRBV19; j_gene: TRBJ2-5; abundance: -; d_gene: -
CDR3nt: TGTGCCAGCAGCTTAGAGGGTAAGAACACTGAAGCTTTCTTT; CDR3aa: CASSLEGKNTEAFF; v_gene: TRBV7-9; j_gene: TRBJ1-1; abundance: -; d_gene: -
CDR3nt: TGTGCCAGCAGTTACTCGGTCAGCCCCTACGAGCAGTACTTC; CDR3aa: CASSYSVSPYEQYF; v_gene: TRBV6-6; j_gene: TRBJ2-7; abundance: -; d_gene: -
CDR3nt: TGCGCCAGCAGCTTGGTGACAGGGGGTGAAAAACTGTTTTTT; CDR3aa: CASSLVTGGEKLFF; v_gene: TRBV5-1; j_gene: TRBJ1-4; abundance: few; d_gene: TRBD1
CDR3nt: TGTGCCAGCATTGGGAACAGGGTGGTTCGGAACACTGAAGCTTTCTTT; CDR3aa: CASIGNRVVRNTEAFF; v_gene: TRBV12-3/TRBV12-4; j_gene: TRBJ1-1; abundance: -; d_gene: -
CDR3nt: TGTGCCAGCAGTTCTCCCGTTGGCTACCAGCAGTTCTTC; CDR3aa: CASSSPVGYQQFF; v_gene: TRBV6-5; j_gene: TRBJ2-1; abundance: many; d_gene: -
CDR3nt: TGTGCCAGCAGCTTTTCAGGGAGGGGATATAGCAATCAGCCCCAGCATTTT; CDR3aa: CASSFSGRGYSNQPQHF; v_gene: TRBV5-6; j_gene: TRBJ1-5; abundance: few; d_gene: -
CDR3nt: TGTGCCACCTGGGGGCCAGGGAACACTGAAGCTTTCTTT; CDR3aa: CATWGPGNTEAFF; v_gene: TRBV15; j_gene: TRBJ1-1; abundance: -; d_gene: -
CDR3nt: TGCGCCAGCAGCTTGGCCGACAGGCCCAACTATGGCTACACCTTC; CDR3aa: CASSLADRPNYGYTF; v_gene: TRBV5-1; j_gene: TRBJ1-2; abundance: -; d_gene: -
CDR3nt: TGTGCCAGCAGCCGTCCCGGGACTAGCGGTTACGAGCAGTACTTC; CDR3aa: CASSRPGTSGYEQYF; v_gene: TRBV7-2; j_gene: TRBJ2-7; abundance: few; d_gene: TRBD2
CDR3nt: TGTGCCAGCAGCTTGGGACAGGGGGAAGATGGCTACACCTTC; CDR3aa: CASSLGQGEDGYTF; v_gene: TRBV7-2; j_gene: TRBJ1-2; abundance: -; d_gene: TRBD1
CDR3nt: TGTGCCACCAGTGACCCTAGGACAGGGCACTACGAGCAGTACTTC; CDR3aa: CATSDPRTGHYEQYF; v_gene: TRBV24-1; j_gene: TRBJ2-7; abundance: -; d_gene: TRBD1
CDR3nt: TGTGCCACCAGTGATTTCGGCGGGAGGGGGAGAGATACGCAGTATTTT; CDR3aa: CATSDFGGRGRDTQYF; v_gene: TRBV24-1; j_gene: TRBJ2-3; abundance: -; d_gene: TRBD2
CDR3nt: TGTGCCAGCAGCTTGGGGGAAAGGGAAAAACTGTTTTTT; CDR3aa: CASSLGEREKLFF; v_gene: TRBV11-3; j_gene: TRBJ1-4; abundance: -; d_gene: -
CDR3nt: TGTGCCAGCAGCTCCGAACTAGCGGGCGAGCAGTACTTC; CDR3aa: CASSSELAGEQYF; v_gene: TRBV7-7; j_gene: TRBJ2-7; abundance: few; d_gene: TRBD2
CDR3nt: TGTGCCAGCAGCTCAGGGTCGGGGACTGAAGCTTTCTTT; CDR3aa: CASSSGSGTEAFF; v_gene: TRBV7-3; j_gene: TRBJ1-1; abundance: many; d_gene: -
CDR3nt: TGTGCCAGCAGCTTTGGAGCGGGGGAACCAGATACGCAGTATTTT; CDR3aa: CASSFGAGEPDTQYF; v_gene: TRBV7-6; j_gene: TRBJ2-3; abundance: -; d_gene: TRBD2
CDR3nt: TGTGCCACCAGTGCGAGTGGGGGCAATCAGCCCCAGCATTTT; CDR3aa: CATSASGGNQPQHF; v_gene: TRBV24-1; j_gene: TRBJ1-5; abundance: -; d_gene: -
CDR3nt: TGCAGTGCTACCCTTAGCGGGAGGAGCACAGATACGCAGTATTTT; CDR3aa: CSATLSGRSTDTQYF; v_gene: TRBV20-1; j_gene: TRBJ2-3; abundance: few; d_gene: TRBD2
CDR3nt: TGTGCCAGCAGCTTAGACAGTACGAATTCACCCCTCCACTTT; CDR3aa: CASSLDSTNSPLHF; v_gene: TRBV7-9; j_gene: TRBJ1-6; abundance: -; d_gene: -
CDR3nt: TGTGCCAGCAGTGAAAGAAAGACTAGTAGGCCGAAAGAGACCCAGTACTTC; CDR3aa: CASSERKTSRPKETQYF; v_gene: TRBV2; j_gene: TRBJ2-5; abundance: many; d_gene: -
CDR3nt: TGTGCCAGCAGTGAATCCGGGACAGGGAGCTCAAAGGGCTATGGCTACACCTTC; CDR3aa: CASSESGTGSSKGYGYTF; v_gene: TRBV25-1; j_gene: TRBJ1-2; abundance: -; d_gene: TRBD1